Sequencing of this TCR beta chain was carried out in a study of cytomegalovirus exposure and HLA in healthy donors. General observations from the study: CMV antigen specificity was confirmed in vitro for three CMV-associated chains.

As concerns this clone: What it binds is not known.

60 Vbeta and 13 Jbeta primers were used in PCR. Only in-frame clones appear in the TCRdb table, and some are missing; sequencing was by immunoSEQ multiplex PCR. Recorded for this sample: about 140,000 clones. The TCR sequence derives from a woman between 18 and 29 years old in good health and CMV-seronegative. Sequences were obtained from PBMCs.

CDR3 bases: TGTGCCAGCAGCTTAAAGCAGGGGCTCTACAATGAGCAGTTCTTC. Translating it yields CASSLKQGLYNEQFF. The chain has TRBV5-4 and TRBJ2-1; the D gene is possibly TRBD1 (6 bases). V dropped 2 bases and J dropped 3 bases, with 12 bases sitting between them. This CDR3 is 15 amino acids long. Germline V CDR1 and CDR2: SGHNT, YYREEE (reference sequence).